The next 17 T cell receptor beta chains were all read from a single sample in a study of blood T cells in healthy people across ages. Alongside a J-beta primer mix, a sample-barcoded 5' primer served in a second PCR lasting 7 to 11 cycles. TCRdb itself ran the 5' RACE reads through MiXCR, one entry per CDR3 protein. The sample includes 780,000 or so distinct CDR3 sequences, about 25% of them seen just once. These same records also appear under a second study, on T cells of mothers and their children.

The sample comprised blood. These receptors were obtained from a boy aged 5-17 years in good health.

The chain carries TRBV7-9 and TRBJ1-1; D is unresolved. The germline gives CDR1 SEHNR, CDR2 FQNEAQ (reference sequence). Trimming removed 2 bases from V and 1 base from J, with 8 bases in between. This CDR3 has 14 amino acids. CDR3 in amino acids: CASSLPPANTEAFF. The CDR3 nucleotides read TGTGCCAGCAGCTTACCGCCGGCGAACACTGAAGCTTTCTTT.

This clonotype was seen a single time. The chain is built from TRBV2 and TRBJ2-3, with D perhaps assigned TRBD1 or TRBD2 (5 bases each). Germline V gene sequence: CDR1 SNHLY, CDR2 FYNNEI. This CDR3 has 14 amino acids. V was cut by 7 bases and J by 5 bases, with 16 bases left in between. Here the CDR3 reads CASKEGPPGDTQYF. CDR3 in DNA: TGTGCCAGCAAAGAGGGACCGCCGGGAGATACGCAGTATTTT.

There are a few counts of this clonotype. A junction end diverges from the germline sequence, so it may reflect a read error. The chain joins TRBV7-9 to TRBJ1-2; 8 positions match TRBD1. The CDR3 has 15 residues. Germline V gene sequence: CDR1 SEHNR, CDR2 FQNEAQ (reference sequence). CDR3 DNA: TGTGCCAGCGGCCTGTGGGGACAGGTTAACTATGACTACACCTTC. It codes for CASGLWGQVNYDYTF.

The chain recombines TRBV25-1 with TRBJ2-2; D unresolved. Trimming took 7 bases from V and 5 from J, leaving 14 bases between them. Germline V CDR1 and CDR2: MGHDK, SYGVNS. CDR3 size: 14 residues. As DNA, the CDR3 is TGTGCCAGCATGGTTGGAGTGGGGACCGGGGAGCTGTTTTTT. Its protein is CASMVGVGTGELFF.

The table lists this clonotype with a few counts. The chain couples TRBV6-2 or TRBV6-3 to TRBJ1-6, with 8 bases aligning to TRBD1. Trimming took 4 bases from V and 10 from J; bases not matched to a gene: 3. The germline CDR1 and CDR2 sequences are MNHEY and SVGEGT. CDR3 length equals 13 residues. CDR3 amino acids: CASSLQGESPLHF. CDR3 nucleotides: TGTGCCAGCAGTTTACAGGGGGAATCACCCCTCCACTTT.

The genes are TRBV12-3 or TRBV12-4 and TRBJ1-5; D is ambiguous. Trimming stripped 3 bases from V and 4 bases from J, with 13 bases between. The length of the CDR3 is 15 residues. The CDR3 DNA is TGTGCCAGCAGTTTTGGGTGGGCGGCAAATCAGCCCCAGCATTTT. It codes for CASSFGWAANQPQHF.

As DNA, the CDR3 is TGTGCCATCGCGACTAGCGATGAGCAGTTCTTC. Protein: CAIATSDEQFF. This chain links TRBV10-3 with TRBJ2-1; 8 bases fit TRBD2. The CDR3 has 11 residues. V shed 8 bases, J shed 8 bases, and the junction held 2 bases outside the gene matches. Germline V lookup: CDR1 ENHRY, CDR2 SYGVKD.

This clonotype showed up many times. The V call is TRBV20-1, the J call TRBJ2-7; TRBD2 might be the D (5 bases). This CDR3 comprises 14 residues. The germline V gene encodes CDR1 DFQATT and CDR2 SNEGSKA (reference sequence). The ends were cut back, 5 bases at V and 0 bases at J, with 14 bases in the middle. The CDR3 DNA reads as TGCAGTGCTGAAAATAGCGCGAGCTCCTACGAGCAGTACTTC. Its translation is CSAENSASSYEQYF.

The chain's CDR3 is CSASLQGMGSPLHF. The CDR3 DNA reads TGCAGTGCTAGCCTTCAGGGTATGGGGTCACCCCTCCACTTT. The genes are TRBV20-1 and TRBJ1-6, with D perhaps TRBD1 (5 bases). The ends were cut back, 3 bases at V and 10 bases at J, with 16 bases in the middle. Germline V CDR1 and CDR2: DFQATT, SNEGSKA (reference sequence). This CDR3 spans 14 amino acids.

This clonotype was observed a handful of times. This rearrangement joins TRBV2 to TRBJ2-5; 7 nucleotides match TRBD1. The J call may be faulty, since TRBJ2-1 better matches the DNA end. The CDR3 runs to 14 residues. Germline-derived CDR1 and CDR2 are SNHLY and FYNNEI. CDR3 sequence reads: CASSEETGFDEQFF. The CDR3 DNA follows: TGTGCCAGCAGTGAGGAGACAGGGTTCGATGAGCAGTTCTTC.

This clonotype has just a few counts. J is TRBJ1-1 and V is TRBV7-2; weak D call: TRBD1 (5 bases). V was cut by 0 bases and J by 11 bases, with 16 bases left in between. The CDR3 is made up of 14 amino acids. Germline lookup yields CDR1 SGHTA and CDR2 FQGNSA. This CDR3 is CASSLAIMGVNAFF. CDR3 bases: TGTGCCAGCAGCTTAGCGATAATGGGGGTAAATGCTTTCTTT.

This sequence joins TRBV20-1 and TRBJ1-2, with a tentative D call TRBD1 (5 bases). The CDR3 is 13 residues long. V lost 3 bases and J lost 2, with 10 bases in between. The germline gives CDR1 DFQATT, CDR2 SNEGSKA (reference sequence). CDR3 bases: TGCAGTGCTAGGGGTTGGGACAACTATGGCTACACCTTC. Protein sequence: CSARGWDNYGYTF.

The chain employs TRBV9 and TRBJ1-3; 10 bases are shared with TRBD1. V shed 3 bases, J shed 2 bases, and the junction held 5 bases outside the gene matches. The CDR3 is made up of 16 amino acids. CDR1 is SGDLS and CDR2 is YYNGEE in the germline V gene. CDR3 region: CASSASGTGAGNTIYF. CDR3 sequence (DNA): TGTGCCAGCAGCGCGTCCGGGACAGGGGCTGGAAACACCATATATTTT.

In its sample, this clonotype was seen a few times. The rearrangement links TRBV11-2 to TRBJ2-3, with no clear D. CDR1 and CDR2 (germline): SGHAT, FQNNGV. The CDR3 runs to 13 residues. Trimming removed 0 bases at V and 6 bases at J, with 7 bases between. Written as DNA, the CDR3 is TGTGCCAGCAGCTTAGACCCCCCCGATACGCAGTATTTT. Its protein product is CASSLDPPDTQYF.

Remarks on this clonotype: The germline gene is not matched at one end of the junction; a read error may be the cause. The J gene is TRBJ2-7, the V gene TRBV14, with TRBD2 matching 8 bases. Germline CDR1 and CDR2: SGHDN and FVKESK. The CDR3 length is 17 residues. The CDR3 bases are TGTGCCTGCAGCCACCATCCCCGGGGGGGGAACAACTACGAGCAGTACTTC. Translating gives CACSHHPRGGNNYEQYF.

The chain combines TRBV2 with TRBJ1-2; 7 bases are shared with TRBD1. The V gene's germline CDR1 is SNHLY and CDR2 FYNNEI. Trimming removed 2 bases from V and 1 base from J; junction bases left unmatched: 4. CDR3 length: 15 amino acids. CDR3 amino acids: CASSERAGGNYGYTF. Here the CDR3 DNA reads TGTGCCAGCAGTGAACGGGCAGGGGGTAACTATGGCTACACCTTC.

This clonotype showed up just a few times. J is TRBJ2-7 and V is TRBV7-9, with D perhaps matching TRBD1 (5 bases). The CDR3 totals 15 residues. Germline V gene sequence: CDR1 SEHNR, CDR2 FQNEAQ (reference sequence). V gave up 1 base and J gave up 2 bases, with 12 bases separating them. The CDR3 loop is CASSLGFSQAYEQYF. The CDR3, as DNA: TGTGCCAGCAGCTTAGGATTCTCACAGGCCTACGAGCAGTACTTC.